A single sample is the source of the 11 T cell receptor beta chains below, sequenced in a study of radiotherapy plus CTLA-4 blockade in lung cancer. Profiling relied on immunoSEQ multiplex PCR, and the TCRdb table lists in-frame clones only, not all of them. Found here are about 90,000 clones, under 85% of them singletons; the top ten hold more than 12%. Sequenced here: peripheral blood, sampled from a patient treated with radiotherapy plus ipilimumab. The receptors derive from a human donor with non-small cell lung cancer that progressed on radiotherapy plus ipilimumab.

Of note for this clone: In the same sample, other DNA sequences code for this CDR3. This chain uses TRBV28 with TRBJ1-6; D possibly corresponds to TRBD1 (5 bases). The CDR3 is made up of 15 amino acids. The germline V and J ends were trimmed by 3 bases and 7 bases, with 13 bases remaining between them. Germline CDR1 MDHEN, CDR2 SYDVKM. CDR3 DNA sequence: TGTGCCAGCAGTTTTCGGGCGAGGACAAATTCACCCCTCCACTTT. Amino acid sequence: CASSFRARTNSPLHF.

The chain links TRBV15 to TRBJ2-1; maybe TRBD1 (6 bases). The V end lost 1 base, the J end lost 5 bases, and 12 bases lay between the germline ends. This CDR3 is built from 15 residues. The germline CDR1 and CDR2 sequences are LNHNV and YYDKDF (reference sequence). Here the CDR3 reads CATSRGNRANNEQFF. The CDR3, as DNA: TGTGCCACCAGCAGAGGGAACAGGGCGAACAATGAGCAGTTCTTC.

On this clone: Within the sample, other DNA sequences also encode this same CDR3. The chain is built from TRBV2 and TRBJ2-2; TRBD1 matches 7 bases. The CDR3 has 15 residues. The germline V gene encodes CDR1 SNHLY and CDR2 FYNNEI. V shed 6 bases and J 0 bases; nucleotides not matched to a gene: 4. The CDR3 DNA is TGTGCCAGCAGAGAGCAGGGGGCGAACACCGGGGAGCTGTTTTTT. Its translation: CASREQGANTGELFF.

This rearrangement joins TRBV18 to TRBJ2-7; D remains ambiguous. CDR1 is KGHSH, CDR2 LQKENI, per germline. CDR3 size: 14 residues. Between the trimmed V and J ends, which lost 0 bases and 1 base, there was a span of 7 bases. The CDR3 is CASSPPAQSYEQYF. CDR3 coding DNA: TGTGCCAGCTCACCACCGGCCCAGTCCTACGAGCAGTACTTC.

A remark on this clone: The same CDR3 can be traced to other DNA sequences in this sample. CDR3: CASSLAVGSTAAVRNTEAFF. For the CDR3, the DNA is TGCGCCAGCAGCTTGGCCGTCGGGTCTACAGCGGCGGTACGGAACACTGAAGCTTTCTTT. The rearrangement links TRBV5-1 to TRBJ1-1, with unresolved D. Germline CDR1 reads SGHRS; CDR2 reads YFSETQ. The V end lost 0 bases, the J end lost 1 base, and 25 bases lay between the germline ends. The CDR3 has 20 amino acids.

The chain recombines TRBV18 with TRBJ1-5; tentative D call: TRBD1 (5 bases). With 6 bases removed from V and 0 bases from J, the gap between germline ends came to 9 bases. Germline CDR1 and CDR2: KGHSH and LQKENI. This CDR3 is built from 14 residues. The CDR3 DNA reads TGTGCCAGCTCCCCGGGACCTAGCAATCAGCCCCAGCATTTT. Encoded protein: CASSPGPSNQPQHF.

V usage is TRBV6-5 and J usage is TRBJ1-2; D possibly corresponds to TRBD1 (6 bases). In germline, CDR1 is MNHEY, CDR2 SVGAGI. CDR3 length equals 14 residues. V shed 0 bases and J shed 7 bases, with 12 bases lying between them. The CDR3 reads CASSYSRGAGGYTF. The CDR3, as DNA: TGTGCCAGCAGTTACTCGAGGGGGGCGGGTGGCTACACCTTC.

This clone came up once. The rearrangement links TRBV10-3 to TRBJ2-5; 11 nucleotides match TRBD2. The J segment lost 2 bases and the V segment lost 6 bases, leaving 8 bases of the junction unmatched. Germline V CDR1 and CDR2: ENHRY, SYGVKD. The CDR3 contains 16 residues. CDR3 protein: CAIRGGTSGNQETQYF. The DNA of the CDR3 is TGTGCCATCAGGGGGGGGACTAGCGGCAATCAAGAGACCCAGTACTTC.

This clone has a handful of counts. J is TRBJ1-2 and V is TRBV6-5, with no clear D. Trimming took off 4 bases at V and 4 bases at J, with 4 bases between the two ends. This CDR3 comprises 11 residues. The germline CDR1 and CDR2 sequences are MNHEY and SVGAGI. CDR3 amino acids: CASSSLYGYTF. For the CDR3, the DNA is TGTGCCAGCAGTTCCCTCTATGGCTACACCTTC.

CDR3 DNA: TGTGCCAGCAGCTCGGGCATAGCTCCTGCAACTAATGAAAAACTGTTTTTT. Its protein product is CASSSGIAPATNEKLFF. This chain joins TRBV7-2 and TRBJ1-4; D uncertain. This CDR3 is built from 17 residues. Germline-derived CDR1 and CDR2 are SGHTA and FQGNSA. V lost 4 bases and J lost 0, with 15 bases in between.

This clone has just one count. The genes are TRBV19 and TRBJ2-5; TRBD2 matches 7 bases. In germline, CDR1 is LNHDA, CDR2 SQIVND (reference sequence). J was trimmed by 5 bases and V by 4 bases; bases with no gene match: 13. The CDR3 loop spans 16 amino acids. CDR3 nucleotide sequence: TGTGCCAGTAGTAGGCCAAGCGGGGTAAACGGGGAGACCCAGTACTTC. Protein: CASSRPSGVNGETQYF.